This entry lists 20 T cell receptor beta chains sequenced from one sample in a study of blood T cells in healthy people across ages (dated by TCRdb to about 2015). Library prep was done by 5' RACE. The listed sequencing device is Illumina HiSeq 2500. A second PCR of about 6 to 11 cycles was performed with a sample-barcoded 5' primer and a J-beta primer mix. TCRdb reran the public reads through fastp at Q25 and MiXCR, keeping productive beta chains. Each CDR3 protein gets just one entry, which takes the most common genes and DNA from the rows behind it. The sample contains 1.5 million to 2 million distinct CDR3 sequences, roughly 27% of them found a single time. The ten largest clones represent over 7% of the sample. The sequencing sample was made of blood. These receptors came from a woman aged 25 to 39 in good health.

This clonotype occurred many times. The V and J genes are TRBV10-3 and TRBJ2-7; maybe TRBD2 (6 bases). The CDR3 is made up of 14 amino acids. Germline V CDR1 and CDR2: ENHRY, SYGVKD. V lost 2 bases to trimming and J lost 4 bases, with 12 bases between them. CDR3 bases: TGTGCCATCAGTGAGGGTCAGCGGGTATACGAGCAGTACTTC. Translation gives CAISEGQRVYEQYF.

Only a few counts were recorded for this clonotype. The junction departs from the called germline gene at one end, perhaps through a read error. The J gene is TRBJ1-2, the V gene TRBV9; weak D call: TRBD1 (6 bases). From germline, CDR1 is SGDLS and CDR2 YYNGEE. The length of the CDR3 is 15 residues. The CDR3 DNA reads TGTGTCAGCAGCGTTTCAGAAGGGACAAATTATGGCTACACCTTC. It yields the protein CVSSVSEGTNYGYTF.

On this clonotype: A read error may be the cause here, since a much bigger clone is one base away. The chain couples TRBV20-1 to TRBJ1-1, with TRBD1 as a possible D gene (6 bases). The CDR3 is made up of 14 amino acids. The germline CDR1 and CDR2 sequences are DFQATT and SNEGSKA (reference sequence). Trimming stripped 1 base from V and 8 bases from J, with 17 bases between. The CDR3: CSARVSRDNEEAFF. CDR3 nucleotides: TGCAGTGCTAGAGTGAGTCGGGACAACGAAGAAGCTTTCTTT.

This clonotype turned up a few times. The rearrangement links TRBV4-1 to TRBJ1-1; no reliable D call. V lost 3 bases to trimming and J lost 1 base, with 9 bases between them. The CDR3 contains 14 residues. Germline V gives CDR1 MGHRA, CDR2 YSYEKL. CDR3 DNA: TGCGCCAGCAGCCACCTAGAGAAGAACACTGAAGCTTTCTTT. It yields the protein CASSHLEKNTEAFF.

This clonotype was found a few times. The genes are TRBV20-1 and TRBJ2-1; 11 bases match TRBD2. The germline V gene encodes CDR1 DFQATT and CDR2 SNEGSKA (reference sequence). This CDR3 spans 15 amino acids. The V segment lost 6 bases and the J segment 2 bases; nucleotides outside the gene matches: 6. The CDR3 sequence: CSASTGLAAYNEQFF. CDR3 bases: TGCAGTGCATCGACGGGACTAGCGGCCTACAATGAGCAGTTCTTC.

V is TRBV5-5 and J is TRBJ1-2; 11 positions agree with TRBD1. The germline V gene encodes CDR1 SGHKS and CDR2 YYEKEE (reference sequence). The CDR3 consists of 14 residues. J was trimmed by 8 bases and V by 4 bases; bases with no gene match: 7. The chain's CDR3 is CASSPPGTGGGYTF. The CDR3 DNA is TGTGCCAGCAGCCCGCCCGGGACAGGGGGGGGCTACACCTTC. Supplemented by reference TRBV5-5 and TRBJ1-2, the full variable domain reads DAGVTQSPTHLIKTRGQQVTLRCSPISGHKSVSWYQQVLGQGPQFIFQYYEKEERGRGNFPDRFSARQFPNYSSELNVNALLLGDSALYLCASSPPGTGGGYTFGSGTRLTVV.

The chain links TRBV7-9 to TRBJ1-2, with 7 bases lining up with TRBD1. CDR1 and CDR2 (germline): SEHNR, FQNEAQ (reference sequence). V lost 6 bases, J lost 3 bases, and 19 bases stayed unmatched. The CDR3 extends over 18 amino acids. The CDR3 region has the DNA TGTGCCAGCAGAAAATGGAAGTGGGACAGCCGCCTCGACTATGGCTACACCTTC. This codes for CASRKWKWDSRLDYGYTF.

There are a few counts of this clonotype. The chain couples TRBV20-1 to TRBJ2-7; D is uncertain. Germline V gene data show CDR1 as DFQATT and CDR2 as SNEGSKA (reference sequence). The length of the CDR3 is 14 residues. V dropped 2 bases and J dropped 5 bases, with 16 bases sitting between them. CDR3 in amino acids: CSARNPRSSNEQYF. The CDR3 nucleotides read TGCAGTGCTAGAAATCCAAGGAGTTCCAACGAGCAGTACTTC.

This clonotype was counted only a few times. CDR3 residues: CASSNDRGDEKLFF. Written as DNA, the CDR3 is TGTGCCAGCAGTAATGACAGAGGAGATGAAAAACTGTTTTTT. The J gene is TRBJ1-4, the V gene TRBV12-3 or TRBV12-4, with a weak D call TRBD1 (5 bases). The CDR3 covers 14 residues. Trimming cost V 5 bases and J 6 bases, with 13 bases left between them.

This clonotype showed up many times. The chain combines TRBV7-2 with TRBJ2-7; D perhaps matches TRBD1 (6 bases). The germline gives CDR1 SGHTA, CDR2 FQGNSA. This CDR3 contains 16 residues. Trimming took off 0 bases at V and 6 bases at J, with 18 bases between the two ends. CDR3 coding DNA: TGTGCCAGCAGCTTAGCATGGGACATGTTTTCAGGCGAGCAGTACTTC. Translating it yields CASSLAWDMFSGEQYF.

This rearrangement joins TRBV20-1 to TRBJ2-2, with a weak D call TRBD2 (6 bases). Germline CDR1 reads DFQATT; CDR2 reads SNEGSKA (reference sequence). V was shortened by 0 bases and J by 6 bases, with 17 bases between the two germline ends. The CDR3 loop spans 16 amino acids. CDR3 region: CSARDGGWGGSGELFF. The CDR3 region has the DNA TGCAGTGCTAGAGATGGAGGCTGGGGAGGATCCGGGGAGCTGTTTTTT.

With regard to this clonotype: This clone may be a read error of a much larger clone one base away. The chain combines TRBV9 with TRBJ2-7; TRBD1 agrees at 9 bases. Germline CDR1 is SGDLS and CDR2 is YYNGEE. The ends lost 1 base at V and 8 bases at J; junction bases unmatched: 13. The CDR3 extends over 16 amino acids. The CDR3 reads CASSVTEGTGLNKQYF. The CDR3 nucleotides read TGTGCCAGCAGCGTAACGGAGGGGACAGGGTTGAACAAGCAGTACTTC.

Comments on this clonotype: One end of the junction is discordant with germline, which a read error may explain. V usage is TRBV6-4 and J usage is TRBJ2-1; D uncertain. Germline CDR1 reads MRHNA; CDR2 reads SNTAGT. The length of the CDR3 is 15 residues. CDR3 region: CAGSAPVGFRNEQFF. CDR3 nucleotides: TGTGCCGGCAGTGCTCCGGTGGGATTCAGGAATGAGCAGTTCTTC.

The genes are TRBV5-5 and TRBJ2-1; either TRBD1 or TRBD2 may supply D (5 bases each). V was cut by 4 bases and J by 4 bases, with 15 bases left in between. CDR3 length equals 15 residues. Per germline, CDR1 SGHKS and CDR2 YYEKEE (reference sequence). The CDR3 region has the DNA TGTGCCAGCAGCCTCCGGGACCCGATTTACAATGAGCAGTTCTTC. Translating it yields CASSLRDPIYNEQFF.

This clonotype showed up many times. One junction end does not reproduce the germline sequence, and a read error may be involved. The chain is built from TRBV5-1 and TRBJ1-2, with D possibly TRBD1 on 5 matching bases. There are 13 residues in the CDR3. CDR1 is SGHRS, CDR2 YFSETQ, per germline. This chain's CDR3 is CASSRDSDYGYTF. The CDR3 DNA is TGTGCCAGCAGCCGTGACAGTGACTATGGCTACACCTTC.

In this sample, this clonotype turned up a few times. The V call is TRBV5-6, the J call TRBJ2-1; the match to TRBD1 covers 10 bases. In germline, CDR1 is SGHDT, CDR2 YYEEEE. This CDR3 has 15 amino acids. The trim removed 2 bases at V and 9 bases at J, leaving 8 bases unmatched. The DNA for the CDR3 is TGTGCCAGCAGCTTCGGGACAGGGGAACATGGTGAGCAGTTCTTC. Residues: CASSFGTGEHGEQFF.

This chain uses TRBV7-2 with TRBJ2-3, with unresolved D. V was trimmed by 1 base and J by 7 bases, leaving 9 bases between them. Germline CDR1 is SGHTA and CDR2 is FQGNSA. The CDR3 is 13 residues long. The CDR3 DNA is TGTGCCAGCAGCTTAGAGGACGGGTATACGCAGTATTTT. Its protein is CASSLEDGYTQYF.

This clonotype appeared a few times. The chain has TRBV29-1 and TRBJ2-5, with D maybe TRBD2 (7 bases). V lost 8 bases and J lost 11, with 24 bases in between. CDR1 and CDR2 from the germline V gene are SQVTM and ANQGSEA. The CDR3 sequence is 13 residues long. The CDR3, as DNA: TGCAGCTCCCAGAGGGGGGGAAACAATGAGCAGTACTTC. Translating it yields CSSQRGGNNEQYF.

The V call is TRBV30, the J call TRBJ1-2; D call uncertain. Germline CDR1 is GTSNPN and CDR2 is SVGIG (reference sequence). The V end lost 7 bases, the J end lost 4 bases, and 16 bases lay between the germline ends. This CDR3 has 13 amino acids. As DNA, the CDR3 is TGTGCCTCCCCCCACCGGGCGGTCTATGGCTACACCTTC. It is translated as CASPHRAVYGYTF.

This clonotype appeared many times. V and J are TRBV6-1 and TRBJ2-7; maybe TRBD2 (6 bases). Looked up from germline, CDR1 is MNHNS and CDR2 is SASEGT. Deletions cut 2 bases from V and 6 bases from J, with 11 bases between. The length of the CDR3 is 13 residues. The CDR3 sequence is CASSESQGGEQYF. The DNA for the CDR3 is TGTGCCAGCAGTGAATCGCAGGGAGGCGAGCAGTACTTC.